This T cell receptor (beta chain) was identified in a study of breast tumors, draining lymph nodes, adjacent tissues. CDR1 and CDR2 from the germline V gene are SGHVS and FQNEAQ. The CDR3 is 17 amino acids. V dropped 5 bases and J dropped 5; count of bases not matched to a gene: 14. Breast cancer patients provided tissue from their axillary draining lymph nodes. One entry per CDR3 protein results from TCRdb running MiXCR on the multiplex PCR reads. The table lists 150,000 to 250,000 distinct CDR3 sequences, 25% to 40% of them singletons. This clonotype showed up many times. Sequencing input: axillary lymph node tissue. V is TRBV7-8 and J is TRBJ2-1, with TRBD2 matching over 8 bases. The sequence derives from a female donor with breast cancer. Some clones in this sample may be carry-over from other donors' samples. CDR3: CASSTLYGGAGDNEQFF. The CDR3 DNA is TGTGCCAGCAGCACCCTCTACGGGGGGGCGGGAGACAATGAGCAGTTCTTC.